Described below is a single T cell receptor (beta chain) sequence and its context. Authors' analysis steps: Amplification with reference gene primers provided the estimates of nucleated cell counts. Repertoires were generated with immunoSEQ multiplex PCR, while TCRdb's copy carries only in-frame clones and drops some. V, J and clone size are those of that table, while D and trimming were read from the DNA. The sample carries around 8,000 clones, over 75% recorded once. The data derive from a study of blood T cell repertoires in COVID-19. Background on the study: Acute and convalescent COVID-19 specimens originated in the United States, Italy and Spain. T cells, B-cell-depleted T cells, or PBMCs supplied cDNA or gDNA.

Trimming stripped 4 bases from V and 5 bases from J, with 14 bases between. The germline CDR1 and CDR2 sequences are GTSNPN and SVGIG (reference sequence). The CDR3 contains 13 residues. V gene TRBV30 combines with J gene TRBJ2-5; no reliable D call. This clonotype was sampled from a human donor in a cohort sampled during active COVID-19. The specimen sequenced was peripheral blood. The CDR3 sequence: CAWNFQAGETQYF. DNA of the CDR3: TGTGCCTGGAATTTTCAGGCTGGGGAGACCCAGTACTTC.